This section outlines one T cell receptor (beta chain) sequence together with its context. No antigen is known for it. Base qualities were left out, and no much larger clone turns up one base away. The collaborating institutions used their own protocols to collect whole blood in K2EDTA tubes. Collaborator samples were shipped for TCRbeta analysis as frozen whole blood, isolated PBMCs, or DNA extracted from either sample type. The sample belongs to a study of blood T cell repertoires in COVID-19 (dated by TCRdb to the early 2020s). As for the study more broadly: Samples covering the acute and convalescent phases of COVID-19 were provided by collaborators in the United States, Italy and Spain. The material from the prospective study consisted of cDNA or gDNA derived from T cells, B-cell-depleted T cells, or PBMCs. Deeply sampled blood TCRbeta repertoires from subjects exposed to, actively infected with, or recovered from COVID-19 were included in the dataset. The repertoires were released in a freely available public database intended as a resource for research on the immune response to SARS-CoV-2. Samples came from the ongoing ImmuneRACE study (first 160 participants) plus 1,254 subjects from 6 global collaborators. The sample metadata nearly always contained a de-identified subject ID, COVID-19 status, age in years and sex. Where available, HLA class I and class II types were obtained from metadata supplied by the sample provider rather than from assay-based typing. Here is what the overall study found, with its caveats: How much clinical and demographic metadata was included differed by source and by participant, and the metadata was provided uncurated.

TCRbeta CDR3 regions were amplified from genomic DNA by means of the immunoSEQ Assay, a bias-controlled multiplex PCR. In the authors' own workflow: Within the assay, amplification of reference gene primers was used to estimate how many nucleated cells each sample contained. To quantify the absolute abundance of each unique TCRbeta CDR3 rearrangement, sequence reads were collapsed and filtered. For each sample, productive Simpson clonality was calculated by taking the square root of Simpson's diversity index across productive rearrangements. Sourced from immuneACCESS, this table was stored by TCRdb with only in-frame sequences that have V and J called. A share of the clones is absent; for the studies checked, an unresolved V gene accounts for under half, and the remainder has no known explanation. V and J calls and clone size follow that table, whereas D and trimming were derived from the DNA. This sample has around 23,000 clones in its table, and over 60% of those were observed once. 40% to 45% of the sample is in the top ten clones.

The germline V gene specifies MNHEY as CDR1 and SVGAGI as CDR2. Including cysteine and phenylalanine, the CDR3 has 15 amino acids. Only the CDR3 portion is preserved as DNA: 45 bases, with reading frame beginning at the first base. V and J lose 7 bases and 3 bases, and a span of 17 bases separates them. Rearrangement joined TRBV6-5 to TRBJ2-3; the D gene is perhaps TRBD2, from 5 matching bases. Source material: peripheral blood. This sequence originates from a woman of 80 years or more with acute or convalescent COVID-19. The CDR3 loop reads CASKFRGYGTDTQYF. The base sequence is TGTGCCAGCAAATTCCGGGGTTACGGGACAGATACGCAGTATTTT.